Presented here are 8 T cell receptor beta chains from one specimen sequenced in a study of OX40 agonist ivuxolimab in advanced cancers. Using immunoSEQ multiplex PCR, the repertoire was profiled, and TCRdb retains in-frame clones only, with some absent. This table has 35,000 to 40,000 clones, less than 85% appearing once. This material consisted of CD4+ or CD8+ T cells sorted from blood, taken in a trial of the OX40 agonist ivuxolimab. These receptor sequences come from an adult with an advanced solid tumor such as melanoma, head and neck, liver or kidney cancer.

The V and J genes are TRBV6-5 and TRBJ1-3, with TRBD1 identical over 8 bases. The CDR3 has 15 amino acids. Germline V gene lookup returns CDR1 MNHEY and CDR2 SVGAGI. After removal of 6 bases from V and 2 bases from J, the junction contained 6 bases not matched to a gene. CDR3 in DNA: TGTGCCAGCAGGACAGGGGATGTAACTGGAAACACCATATATTTT. Amino acids: CASRTGDVTGNTIYF.

The chain links TRBV2 to TRBJ1-1; 8 bases align to TRBD1. V was pared by 6 bases and J by 3 bases, with 3 bases of the junction left unmatched. The CDR3 length is 13 residues. CDR1 is SNHLY and CDR2 is FYNNEI in the germline V gene. The DNA for the CDR3 is TGTGCCAGCAGAAGACAGGGGTACACTGAAGCTTTCTTT. Translating gives CASRRQGYTEAFF.

This rearrangement joins TRBV5-1 to TRBJ2-4, with 7 bases identical to TRBD1. CDR3 size: 15 residues. V gave up 3 bases and J gave up 4 bases; unmatched junction bases: 7. Germline V gene sequence: CDR1 SGHRS, CDR2 YFSETQ. In DNA, the CDR3 is TGCGCCAGCAGCTCCCAGTCGGACAGGAAAAACATTCAGTACTTC. Residues: CASSSQSDRKNIQYF. The variable domain in full, completed from reference TRBV5-1 and TRBJ2-4, reads KAGVTQTPRYLIKTRGQQVTLSCSPISGHRSVSWYQQTPGQGLQFLFEYFSETQRNKGNFPGRFSGRQFSNSRSEMNVSTLELGDSALYLCASSSQSDRKNIQYFGAGTRLSVL.

The V gene is TRBV6-6, the J gene TRBJ1-2, with 7 bases matching TRBD1. Trimming took 2 bases from V and 3 from J; bases not matched to a gene: 3. In germline, CDR1 is MNHNY, CDR2 SVGAGI (reference sequence). The CDR3 is 14 amino acids. The CDR3: CASSYPDRDYGYTF. The CDR3, as DNA: TGTGCCAGCAGTTACCCCGACAGGGACTATGGCTACACCTTC.

This clone was observed once. The chain combines TRBV6-9 with TRBJ2-5; D might be TRBD1 (6 bases). This CDR3 is built from 15 residues. The germline CDR1 and CDR2 sequences are MNHGY and SVAAGI. V was trimmed by 3 bases and J by 2 bases, leaving 13 bases between them. The DNA for the CDR3 is TGTGCCAGCAGTTACTCGGTGGGGGCTCAAGAGACCCAGTACTTC. It codes for CASSYSVGAQETQYF.

The chain recombines TRBV19 with TRBJ1-4; the D is unclear. V lost 10 bases and J 5 bases, leaving 17 bases between the germline ends. This CDR3 has 14 amino acids. Germline assignment: CDR1 LNHDA and CDR2 SQIVND (reference sequence). CDR3 loop: CATSERRINEKLFF. The DNA for the CDR3 is TGTGCCACCTCGGAGCGCAGGATCAATGAAAAACTGTTTTTT.

J is TRBJ2-3 and V is TRBV4-3; D is possibly TRBD2 (6 bases). The CDR3 sequence is 16 residues long. The V and J ends lost 0 bases and 2 bases respectively, with 12 bases between them. Germline V gene data show CDR1 as LGHNA and CDR2 as YSLEER. The CDR3 is CASSQDSGENTDTQYF. CDR3 coding DNA: TGCGCCAGCAGCCAAGATTCGGGGGAAAACACAGATACGCAGTATTTT.

This clone came up a few times. The J gene is TRBJ1-6, the V gene TRBV11-2; D gene unclear. CDR1 is SGHAT, CDR2 FQNNGV, per germline. V gave up 4 bases and J gave up 7 bases, with 14 bases separating them. This CDR3 is built from 15 residues. The CDR3 reads CASSSRTDGNSPLHF. The CDR3 region has the DNA TGTGCCAGCAGCTCCAGAACCGACGGGAATTCACCCCTCCACTTT.